The clone carrying this T cell receptor (beta chain) turned up a few times. The antigen remains unidentified. This same CDR3 is encoded by further DNA sequences in the sample. This specimen comes from a study of CD8+ T cells in alopecia areata. Study outcomes and limitations: Unlike in mice, where it was clearer, TCR sharing across patients was less clear, possibly HLA-related.

The V gene's germline CDR1 is SQVTM and CDR2 ANQGSEA. The V gene end was trimmed by 6 bases and the J gene end by 6 bases; junction bases not matched to a gene: 4. This CDR3 contains 11 residues. Both CD4+ and CD8+ T cells were separated by sorting PBMCs. Sequencing relied on a cDNA template that was reverse transcribed from extracted RNA. TCRdb's table, derived via immunoSEQ multiplex PCR, lists solely in-frame clones and lacks some. The sample yields 120,000 or so clones, 47% seen once. Sequenced sample: NKG2D-low CD8+ T cells sorted from blood. The chain is built from TRBV29-1 and TRBJ2-7; 8 bases are shared with TRBD1. The receptor was isolated from a human donor with alopecia areata. The CDR3 region has the DNA TGCAGCGTCGAACAGGGGGGCGAGCAGTACTTC. Its translation is CSVEQGGEQYF.